The 5 T cell receptor beta chains reported below all come from one sample, sequenced in a study of tumor-infiltrating lymphocytes in primary liver carcinoma. Joint extraction of RNA and DNA used about 17-32 mg of bulk tissue that was unsorted. Starting material of around 460 ng total RNA yielded TCR beta cDNA via a constant-region primer. Libraries of TCR beta came from three nested multiplex PCR rounds with slightly modified ARM-PCR. Both of the initial two PCR rounds ran for about 9 cycles and employed TRBV1-TRBV30 forward primers alongside a C-beta reverse primer. TCRdb ran MiXCR on the multiplex PCR reads and lists one entry per CDR3 protein. The sample includes roughly 80,000 distinct CDR3 sequences, about three quarters of them seen just once. Sequenced input: liver tumor tissue from sampling region 1. Subset: tumor region T1, superior pole. These receptors originate from a man aged 35 to 55 with primary liver carcinoma and hepatitis B virus infection.

Only one count was recorded for this clonotype. It may be a read error: a sequence one base away is much more abundant. This sequence joins TRBV7-2 and TRBJ2-7; D uncertain. Deletions cut 5 bases from V and 1 base from J, with 12 bases between. CDR1 is SGHTA, CDR2 FQGNSA, per germline. The CDR3 length is 14 residues. The CDR3 here is CASSPRNQSYEQYF. The CDR3 nucleotides read TGTGCCAGCAGCCCCCGGAACCAGTCCTACGAGCAGTACTTC.

Of note for this clonotype: It is unclear where the CDR3 begins or ends on the DNA, so no DNA is shown, and the CDR3 is as TCRdb lists it. The genes are TRBV28 and TRBJ1-1; the table's TRBD1 call for D was not verified on the DNA. The CDR3 region is 16 residues in length, termini included. Germline V lookup: CDR1 MDHEN, CDR2 SYDVKM. The CDR3: CASTLAFVGAGTEASF.

This clonotype was recorded many times. The chain combines TRBV6-1 with TRBJ2-7; D might be TRBD2 (5 bases). This CDR3 is 13 amino acids long. The germline V gene has CDR1 MNHNS and CDR2 SASEGT. V shed 4 bases and J shed 5 bases, with 12 bases lying between them. CDR3 DNA sequence: TGTGCCAGCAGTGCCCCGGGAACCCACGAGCAGTACTTC. This sequence encodes CASSAPGTHEQYF.

Points on this clonotype: Germline and junction disagree at one end, which may indicate a read error. The chain joins TRBV4-1 to TRBJ1-6; D gene uncertain. The germline CDR1 and CDR2 sequences are MGHRA and YSYEKL. The CDR3 loop spans 17 amino acids. The CDR3 coding sequence is TGCGCCAGCAGCCTAAGTTCGGTACAGACTTATAATTCACCCCTCCGCTTT. This codes for CASSLSSVQTYNSPLRF.

On this clonotype itself: The germline gene is not matched at one end of the junction; a read error may be the cause. The rearrangement links TRBV11-2 to TRBJ2-5; D tentatively fits TRBD1 or TRBD2 (6 bases each). The CDR3 covers 16 residues. The germline V gene encodes CDR1 SGHAT and CDR2 FQNNGV. CDR3 in DNA: TGTGCAAGCAGCTTAGGGGGTAGCGGCTCGGGGGAGATCCAGTACTTC. It specifies CASSLGGSGSGEIQYF.